These T cell receptor beta chains were read from a single sample in a study of a mutant IDH1 vaccine in newly diagnosed glioma. TCRdb's table, derived via immunoSEQ multiplex PCR, lists solely in-frame clones and lacks some. This repertoire shows about 66,000 clones, 65% to 90% found once; its top ten account for about 3%. The sample here was PBMCs, taken from a glioma patient treated with radiotherapy, temozolomide or both. These TCRs come from a man aged 30 to 45 with glioma. Both conserved end residues are part of each CDR3. Fields, in order: CDR3 length, J gene, V gene, CDR3 protein.

14	TRBJ1-1	TRBV11-2	CASSRDRANTEAFF
13	TRBJ1-2	TRBV7-2	CASSLDNNYGYTF
15	TRBJ2-7	TRBV13	CASSGRDRGFYEQYF
14	TRBJ1-1	TRBV5-6	CASSFVEANTEAFF
14	TRBJ1-5	TRBV9	CASSVQGSNQPQHF
14	TRBJ2-1	TRBV5-1	CASTFGGADNEQFF
13	TRBJ1-2	TRBV6-1	CASSGDRVYGYTF
15	TRBJ1-6	TRBV6-5	CASSYGGQGNSPLHF
17	TRBJ1-5	TRBV5-8	CASSPGTGAYSNQPQHF
16	TRBJ2-6	TRBV7-9	CASSFDGPWGANVLTF
14	TRBJ2-7	TRBV19	CASSIFRGAYEQYF
15	TRBJ1-6	TRBV9	CASSPRQVDLSPLHF
15	TRBJ1-5	TRBV2	CASSPGTGRIQPQHF
17	TRBJ2-2	TRBV10-1	CASSDPLQIANTGELFF
14	TRBJ2-7	TRBV11-1	CASSLAPRINEQYF
16	TRBJ1-4	TRBV4-2	CASSQDLNRPNEKLFF
16	TRBJ1-6	TRBV5-6	CASSPFPRQGNSPLHF
14	TRBJ1-6	TRBV2	CASSATGVNSPLHF
13	TRBJ1-1	TRBV29-1	CSVAVSMNTEAFF
13	TRBJ1-5	TRBV10-3	CAISAQADQPQHF
14	TRBJ2-2	TRBV2	CASSEASSTGELFF
19	TRBJ1-6	TRBV27	CASSGEKDRDSLYNSPLHF
14	TRBJ1-1	TRBV19	CASSIPRRSSEAFF
14	TRBJ1-2	TRBV6-6	CASSFSPSYYGYTF
20	TRBJ2-3	TRBV19	CASSSRLAGGPRRSTDTQYF
15	TRBJ1-5	TRBV5-1	CASSLEGVGNQPQHF
13	TRBJ1-3	TRBV29-1	CSVGTGGGNTIYF
15	TRBJ2-7	TRBV11-3	CASSPRPLPIYEQYF
15	TRBJ1-5	TRBV19	CASRPDGLSNQPQHF
12	TRBJ2-7	TRBV13	CASSSTGYEQYF
14	TRBJ2-5	TRBV9	CASSRRQGIETQYF
14	TRBJ1-2	TRBV27	CASNTYQGAGGYTF
18	TRBJ1-5	TRBV23-1	CASRTVSTSQYSNQPQHF
18	TRBJ1-2	TRBV27	CASSFSRNRLGSNYGYTF
16	TRBJ2-7	TRBV7-8	CASSPPLSGYTYEQYF
16	TRBJ2-5	TRBV18	CASSPLQRDNQETQYF
15	TRBJ2-3	TRBV7-9	CASSLRGGFTDTQYF
14	TRBJ2-3	TRBV6-6	CASRGRLSGDTQYF
16	TRBJ1-2	TRBV11-2	CASSLDLRGLPYGYTF